The 26 T cell receptor beta chains reported below all come from one sample, sequenced in a study of cytomegalovirus exposure and HLA in healthy donors. The table came from immunoSEQ multiplex PCR; TCRdb's copy has only in-frame clones and leaves some out. There are fewer than 75,000 clones in the sample; 94% occur only once, and approximately 2% lies in the top ten. Sequencing was carried out using PBMCs. The receptors were gathered from a young woman in good health and CMV-seropositive.

The genes are TRBV4-1 and TRBJ2-3; the D is unclear. The V and J ends lost 4 bases and 5 bases respectively, with 7 bases between them. The CDR3 runs 12 residues. CDR1 MGHRA and CDR2 YSYEKL come from the germline V gene. The CDR3 spells CASSPPGDTQYF. CDR3 DNA: TGCGCCAGCAGCCCGCCCGGAGATACGCAGTATTTT.

V is TRBV19 and J is TRBJ1-2; D ambiguous. V was trimmed by 9 bases and J by 3 bases, leaving 20 bases between them. Germline loops: CDR1 LNHDA, CDR2 SQIVND (reference sequence). The CDR3 is 15 amino acids. In DNA, the CDR3 is TGTGCCAGCGACCAAAGCGGCCTGGGAGACTATGGCTACACCTTC. Its protein product is CASDQSGLGDYGYTF. Variable domain in full (rest from reference TRBV19 and TRBJ1-2): DGGITQSPKYLFRKEGQNVTLSCEQNLNHDAMYWYRQDPGQGLRLIYYSQIVNDFQKGDIAEGYSVSREKKESFPLTVTSAQKNPTAFYLCASDQSGLGDYGYTFGSGTRLTVV.

The rearrangement links TRBV6-1 to TRBJ2-1; 7 bases match TRBD2. This CDR3 contains 16 residues. Germline V gene lookup returns CDR1 MNHNS and CDR2 SASEGT. Trimming at V came to 4 bases and at J to 6 bases, leaving 12 bases not matched to a gene. The CDR3 spells CASSGGGLGPTNEQFF. As DNA, the CDR3 is TGTGCCAGCAGTGGAGGCGGACTAGGACCCACCAATGAGCAGTTCTTC.

This rearrangement joins TRBV15 to TRBJ1-3; 9 positions match TRBD1. This CDR3 is built from 15 residues. Per germline, CDR1 LNHNV and CDR2 YYDKDF (reference sequence). J was trimmed by 4 bases and V by 3 bases; bases with no gene match: 4. In DNA form, the CDR3 reads TGTGCCACCAGCAGCGGACAGGGGACAGGAAACACCATATATTTT. The encoded protein is CATSSGQGTGNTIYF.

The rearrangement uses TRBV27 and TRBJ2-5, with 8 bases lining up with TRBD1. Germline CDR1 and CDR2: MNHEY and SMNVEV (reference sequence). The CDR3 loop spans 16 amino acids. Trimming removed 3 bases from V and 2 bases from J; junction bases left unmatched: 8. CDR3 amino acids: CASSFSATGVQETQYF. DNA of the CDR3: TGTGCCAGCAGTTTTTCGGCGACAGGGGTTCAAGAGACCCAGTACTTC.

The chain employs TRBV30 and TRBJ2-3; a weak D match, TRBD2 (5 bases). CDR3 length: 12 amino acids. Germline CDR1 GTSNPN, CDR2 SVGIG (reference sequence). V was cut by 8 bases and J by 7 bases, with 16 bases left in between. The DNA of the CDR3 is TGTGCCGCGGACCGGGGAAGCTATACGCAGTATTTT. Translated: CAADRGSYTQYF.

The rearrangement uses TRBV19 and TRBJ1-5, with D unclear. V was pared by 4 bases and J by 8 bases, with 12 bases between. Germline V lookup: CDR1 LNHDA, CDR2 SQIVND (reference sequence). There are 13 residues in the CDR3. CDR3 loop: CASSTPPGEPQHF. DNA for the CDR3: TGTGCCAGTAGTACCCCGCCCGGGGAGCCCCAGCATTTT.

V and J are TRBV15 and TRBJ1-4; D uncertain. Germline CDR1 is LNHNV and CDR2 is YYDKDF (reference sequence). V was shortened by 0 bases and J by 8 bases, with 4 bases between the two germline ends. CDR3 length: 12 amino acids. CDR3 coding DNA: TGTGCCACCAGCAGAGACAGGGAAAAACTGTTTTTT. Amino acids: CATSRDREKLFF.

On this clone: This specimen includes other DNA sequences encoding the same CDR3. V and J are TRBV20-1 and TRBJ2-1; no clear D gene. V was cut by 3 bases and J by 7 bases, with 7 bases left in between. Germline V gene sequence: CDR1 DFQATT, CDR2 SNEGSKA (reference sequence). The CDR3 consists of 11 residues. CDR3 sequence reads: CSASRLNEQFF. The CDR3 nucleotides are TGCAGTGCTAGCAGGCTGAATGAGCAGTTCTTC.

The chain carries TRBV6-1 and TRBJ1-3; 8 bases are a match to TRBD1. The CDR3 spans 14 residues. From germline, CDR1 is MNHNS and CDR2 SASEGT. V trimming: 6 bases; J trimming: 4 bases; junction bases outside the gene matches: 5. The CDR3 region is CASSLTGVGNTIYF. The CDR3 DNA is TGTGCCAGCAGCCTGACAGGGGTCGGAAACACCATATATTTT.

This rearrangement joins TRBV27 to TRBJ1-1; 7 bases are a match to TRBD1. The CDR3 spans 15 residues. Germline V gene sequence: CDR1 MNHEY, CDR2 SMNVEV (reference sequence). V trimming: 6 bases; J trimming: 4 bases; junction bases outside the gene matches: 11. CDR3 protein: CASSLHSGGSTEAFF. CDR3 nucleotides: TGTGCCAGCAGCCTGCACTCAGGGGGTTCCACTGAAGCTTTCTTT.

This chain uses TRBV9 with TRBJ2-2, with 12 nucleotides matching TRBD2. The length of the CDR3 is 16 residues. The ends lost 3 bases at V and 6 bases at J; junction bases unmatched: 6. CDR1 SGDLS and CDR2 YYNGEE come from the germline V gene. The CDR3 nucleotides read TGTGCCAGCAGCGGGCTAGCGGGGGGGCACGCCGGGGAGCTGTTTTTT. Amino acid sequence: CASSGLAGGHAGELFF.

The gene calls are TRBV13 and TRBJ2-3, with D tentatively TRBD2 (6 bases). The CDR3 consists of 18 residues. Trimming shortened V by 4 bases and J by 1 base, and 21 bases separated the two germline ends. Germline CDR1 and CDR2: PRHDT and FYEKMQ (reference sequence). The CDR3 bases are TGTGCCAGCAGCTATCGTAGGGTGGACTACTTAGGCACAGATACGCAGTATTTT. This encodes CASSYRRVDYLGTDTQYF.

This CDR3 reads CASSPDERAYNEQFF. CDR3 nucleotides: TGTGCCAGCAGCCCCGATGAGCGCGCCTACAATGAGCAGTTCTTC. This rearrangement joins TRBV9 to TRBJ2-1; no firm D call. V was shortened by 4 bases and J by 2 bases, with 13 bases between the two germline ends. The CDR3 has 15 residues. Germline assignment: CDR1 SGDLS and CDR2 YYNGEE.

The J gene is TRBJ2-1, the V gene TRBV30, with TRBD2 identical over 9 bases. The V gene's germline CDR1 is GTSNPN and CDR2 SVGIG (reference sequence). The CDR3 extends over 13 amino acids. V was pared by 4 bases and J by 8 bases, with 6 bases of the junction left unmatched. CDR3 DNA sequence: TGTGCCTGGACTGGACTAGCGTTGCATGAGCAGTTCTTC. Protein product: CAWTGLALHEQFF.

This clone was seen once. The rearrangement links TRBV7-9 to TRBJ2-3; 8 bases line up with TRBD2. The CDR3 is 18 amino acids. The ends lost 0 bases at V and 1 base at J; junction bases unmatched: 9. Germline CDR1 and CDR2: SEHNR and FQNEAQ (reference sequence). This CDR3 is CASSLAFGGREGTDTQYF. The CDR3 nucleotides read TGTGCCAGCAGCTTAGCTTTCGGGGGGCGGGAGGGCACAGATACGCAGTATTTT.

This clone was counted only a few times. J is TRBJ2-7 and V is TRBV5-1; no definite D call. This CDR3 contains 15 residues. V shed 0 bases and J shed 2 bases, with 12 bases lying between them. CDR1 is SGHRS, CDR2 YFSETQ, per germline. The CDR3 nucleotides are TGCGCCAGCAGCTTGGCCGGGTCTATTGCCTACGAGCAGTACTTC. As protein: CASSLAGSIAYEQYF. Together with reference TRBV5-1 and TRBJ2-7, the CDR3 gives the full variable domain: KAGVTQTPRYLIKTRGQQVTLSCSPISGHRSVSWYQQTPGQGLQFLFEYFSETQRNKGNFPGRFSGRQFSNSRSEMNVSTLELGDSALYLCASSLAGSIAYEQYFGPGTRLTVT.

The chain has TRBV4-2 and TRBJ2-3; 14 nucleotides match TRBD2. This CDR3 spans 17 amino acids. V dropped 4 bases and J dropped 4; count of bases not matched to a gene: 7. The germline V gene encodes CDR1 LGHNA and CDR2 YNFKEQ. DNA of the CDR3: TGTGCCAGCAGCCCCACGGGACTAGCGGGAGCGGCAGATACGCAGTATTTT. It codes for CASSPTGLAGAADTQYF.

Here the CDR3 reads CASSLALTSTDTQYF. In DNA, the CDR3 is TGCGCCAGCAGCTTGGCACTAACAAGCACAGATACGCAGTATTTT. V and J are TRBV5-1 and TRBJ2-3; D remains ambiguous. Trimming stripped 0 bases from V and 0 bases from J, with 8 bases between. The CDR3 is 15 residues long. The germline gives CDR1 SGHRS, CDR2 YFSETQ.

The chain carries TRBV11-3 and TRBJ2-3; the match to TRBD2 covers 7 bases. CDR1 and CDR2 from the germline V gene are SGHNT and YENEEA. The junction had 3 bases not matched to a gene; V was cut back by 3 bases and J by 0 bases. CDR3 length equals 15 residues. The CDR3 spells CASSLGGTSTDTQYF. CDR3 DNA: TGTGCCAGCAGCTTGGGAGGGACTAGCACAGATACGCAGTATTTT.

The chain links TRBV7-6 to TRBJ2-3, with 7 bases aligning to TRBD2. Germline lookup yields CDR1 SGHVS and CDR2 FNYEAQ. With V trimmed by 5 bases and J by 0 bases, 8 bases remained unmatched. CDR3 size: 16 residues. The CDR3, as DNA: TGTGCCAGCAGCCCCCGGGAGCGGGGAAGCACAGATACGCAGTATTTT. Translating gives CASSPRERGSTDTQYF.

The chain is built from TRBV27 and TRBJ2-1, with D perhaps TRBD2 (6 bases). The CDR3 has 13 amino acids. Germline assignment: CDR1 MNHEY and CDR2 SMNVEV (reference sequence). Between the trimmed V and J ends, which lost 5 bases and 6 bases, there was a span of 11 bases. The CDR3 here is CASSQGLFNEQFF. DNA for the CDR3: TGTGCCAGCAGTCAGGGACTTTTCAATGAGCAGTTCTTC.

Here the CDR3 reads CSVEGQERYNEQFF. As DNA, the CDR3 is TGCAGCGTTGAAGGACAGGAGCGCTACAATGAGCAGTTCTTC. The chain combines TRBV29-1 with TRBJ2-1; maybe TRBD1 (6 bases). The CDR3 length is 14 residues. V was clipped by 1 base and J by 3 bases, with 10 bases between them. Germline V gives CDR1 SQVTM, CDR2 ANQGSEA.

V and J are TRBV10-2 and TRBJ2-5; TRBD2 matches at 12 bases. Germline lookup yields CDR1 WSHSY and CDR2 SAAADI. The CDR3 sequence is 16 residues long. The trim removed 3 bases at V and 5 bases at J, leaving 7 bases unmatched. The CDR3 sequence: CASSDWLAGGPETQYF. The CDR3 bases are TGCGCCAGCAGTGACTGGCTAGCGGGGGGGCCGGAGACCCAGTACTTC.

The gene calls are TRBV7-2 and TRBJ2-3, with TRBD1 matching 7 bases. There are 17 residues in the CDR3. CDR1 and CDR2 (germline): SGHTA, FQGNSA. With V trimmed by 5 bases and J by 1 base, 12 bases remained unmatched. In DNA, the CDR3 is TGTGCCAGCAGCCCCTCTTACCCAGACAGGGGCACAGATACGCAGTATTTT. It translates to CASSPSYPDRGTDTQYF.

This clone was detected only once. The rearrangement links TRBV11-2 to TRBJ2-7, with TRBD2 matching over 9 bases. The CDR3 loop spans 14 amino acids. Germline trimming cut 5 bases from V and 4 bases from J; bases unmatched to any gene: 6. Germline loops: CDR1 SGHAT, CDR2 FQNNGV. The CDR3 sequence: CASSLPGLAYEQYF. In nucleotides, the CDR3 is TGTGCCAGCAGCCTTCCGGGACTAGCTTACGAGCAGTACTTC.